This T cell receptor (beta chain) stems from a study of blood T cell repertoires in COVID-19. TCRdb's table, derived via immunoSEQ multiplex PCR, lists solely in-frame clones and lacks some. The data show roughly 200,000 clones, around nine tenths seen once. This clonotype was sampled from a woman aged 18-35 years who had recovered from COVID-19. Input material: peripheral blood.

CDR3 in amino acids: CASSLDTSINQPQHF. CDR3 DNA: TGTGCCAGCAGCTTAGACACCTCAATAAATCAGCCCCAGCATTTT. V is TRBV7-2 and J is TRBJ1-5; D ambiguous. This CDR3 region has 15 residues. V lost 1 base, J lost 4 bases, and 11 bases lay in between. Germline V gene sequence: CDR1 SGHTA, CDR2 FQGNSA.